These 10 T cell receptor beta chains were sequenced from one sample in a study of shared clonotypes between healthy human individuals (dated by TCRdb to about 2020). CD8 naive samples consisted of CD45RO-negative cells that were positively selected for CCR7, yielding a CD45RA+CCR7+ population without TemRA cells. Library method: the immunoSEQ multiplex PCR assay. Drawn from immuneACCESS, this table holds only the in-frame rearrangements with V and J called that TCRdb kept. Clones are partly lost; checked studies trace under half to an unresolved V gene and leave the rest unexplained. This sample lists about 2.2 million clones; 85% to 95% were detected once. The top ten clonotypes cover 1.5% to 2% of the sample. Sequenced input: naive CD8+ T cells from PBMCs. What the cell subset or site label conveys for this sample: CD45RA+CCR7+. These receptors came from a man aged 18-30 years in good health. Some clones in this sample may be carry-over from other donors' samples.

V is TRBV27 and J is TRBJ1-1; D is ambiguous. Germline lookup yields CDR1 MNHEY and CDR2 SMNVEV (reference sequence). The CDR3 has 16 residues. Trimming left V 7 bases short and J 0 bases short, with 18 bases between. CDR3 amino acids: CASTPRSPLLNTEAFF. In nucleotides, the CDR3 is TGTGCCAGCACTCCCCGGTCCCCACTTTTGAACACTGAAGCTTTCTTT.

CDR3 loop: CASSRPGEQYF. In DNA, the CDR3 is TGTGCCAGCAGCCGGCCTGGCGAGCAGTACTTC. The chain employs TRBV7-8 and TRBJ2-7; unclear D gene. CDR3 length: 11 amino acids. V dropped 5 bases and J dropped 6 bases, with 8 bases sitting between them. From germline, CDR1 is SGHVS and CDR2 FQNEAQ.

The chain recombines TRBV4-3 with TRBJ1-1, with 7 bases matching TRBD1. The CDR3 totals 14 residues. J gave up 0 bases and V 4 bases, and 2 bases lay outside the gene matches. From germline, CDR1 is LGHNA and CDR2 YSLEER. The CDR3 is CASSPGQMNTEAFF. The CDR3 nucleotides are TGCGCCAGCAGCCCGGGACAGATGAACACTGAAGCTTTCTTT.

The chain links TRBV5-1 to TRBJ2-4; D tentatively reads TRBD1 or TRBD2 (6 bases each). The germline CDR1 and CDR2 sequences are SGHRS and YFSETQ. Trimming stripped 4 bases from V and 9 bases from J, with 20 bases between. The length of the CDR3 is 15 residues. For the CDR3, the DNA is TGCGCCAGCAGCCCCAGTCCCGGGGGCGCGAGCATTCAGTACTTC. It is translated as CASSPSPGGASIQYF.

The rearrangement uses TRBV19 and TRBJ1-1; 8 bases are a match to TRBD1. The CDR3 extends over 13 amino acids. Looked up from germline, CDR1 is LNHDA and CDR2 is SQIVND (reference sequence). The J segment lost 12 bases and the V segment lost 7 bases, leaving 13 bases of the junction unmatched. In nucleotides, the CDR3 is TGTGCCAGTAATTTCCGAGGACAGGGACTAACTTTCTTT. It translates to CASNFRGQGLTFF. The variable domain in full, with the rest retrieved from reference TRBV19 and TRBJ1-1, is DGGITQSPKYLFRKEGQNVTLSCEQNLNHDAMYWYRQDPGQGLRLIYYSQIVNDFQKGDIAEGYSVSREKKESFPLTVTSAQKNPTAFYLCASNFRGQGLTFFGQGTRLTVV.

J is TRBJ1-4 and V is TRBV5-1; D remains ambiguous. Trimming took 0 bases from V and 0 from J, leaving 12 bases between them. Germline V lookup: CDR1 SGHRS, CDR2 YFSETQ. The CDR3 is made up of 17 amino acids. The CDR3 protein is CASSLAVAHSTNEKLFF. The CDR3, as DNA: TGCGCCAGCAGCTTGGCGGTCGCCCACTCAACTAATGAAAAACTGTTTTTT.

The chain employs TRBV5-3 and TRBJ2-7; 9 nucleotides align to TRBD2. TRBV5-3 is filed as an ORF, its function uncertain. The length of the CDR3 is 19 residues. With V trimmed by 5 bases and J by 1 base, 19 bases remained unmatched. Here the CDR3 reads CARSRRLAETPDNSYEQYF. DNA of the CDR3: TGTGCCAGAAGTAGACGACTAGCGGAGACGCCCGACAATTCCTACGAGCAGTACTTC.

The chain joins TRBV5-6 to TRBJ2-1, with 7 bases aligning to TRBD2. Trimming removed 3 bases from V and 7 bases from J; junction bases left unmatched: 7. The CDR3 runs 14 residues. CDR1 is SGHDT, CDR2 YYEEEE, per germline. CDR3 nucleotide sequence: TGTGCCAGCAGCTGGGGCGGGGGTATTAATGAGCAGTTCTTC. As protein: CASSWGGGINEQFF.

The V and J genes are TRBV7-3 and TRBJ2-7, with D possibly being TRBD2 (6 bases). The CDR3 length is 17 residues. CDR1 and CDR2 (germline): SGHTA, FQGTGA. V lost 5 bases and J lost 0, with 20 bases in between. CDR3 bases: TGTGCCAGCAGCCCATCTGAATGGCGGGGAAGCTCCTACGAGCAGTACTTC. Translation gives CASSPSEWRGSSYEQYF. Together with reference TRBV7-3 and TRBJ2-7, the CDR3 gives the full variable domain: GAGVSQTPSNKVTEKGKYVELRCDPISGHTALYWYRQSLGQGPEFLIYFQGTGAADDSGLPNDRFFAVRPEGSVSTLKIQRTERGDSAVYLCASSPSEWRGSSYEQYFGPGTRLTVT.

The rearrangement joins TRBV28 to TRBJ2-7; tentatively, D is TRBD2 (7 bases). The CDR3 covers 13 residues. V was shortened by 6 bases and J by 5 bases, with 14 bases between the two germline ends. Germline CDR1 and CDR2: MDHEN and SYDVKM. The CDR3 reads CASRDPGGHEQYF. The CDR3, as DNA: TGTGCCAGCAGAGATCCGGGGGGCCACGAGCAGTACTTC.